Listed here are 6 T cell receptor beta chains from one sample, sequenced in a study of human T cells and chemical hapten exposure. Stated time point: pre-sensitization, week 0. Treatment: therapeutic diphenylcyclopropenone sensitization with weekly scalp DPC. Each CDR3 protein gets one entry after TCRdb re-called the RACE reads with MiXCR. The data hold 100,000 to 150,000 distinct CDR3 sequences, with about 13% observed a single time. The sequencing used whole blood, collected in connection with sensitization to the hapten diphenylcyclopropenone (DPC). These receptors were obtained from a woman aged 18 to 35 with alopecia areata. Some clones in this sample may be carry-over from other donors' samples.

This clonotype was counted ten times or more. This chain links TRBV3-1 with TRBJ1-2; a weak D match, TRBD1 (5 bases). From germline, CDR1 is LGHDT and CDR2 YNNKEL (reference sequence). Trimming pared 0 bases from V and 7 bases from J, leaving 9 bases between. CDR3 length equals 13 residues. Here the CDR3 reads CASSQDRVSGYTF. CDR3 bases: TGTGCCAGCAGCCAAGACAGGGTCTCTGGCTACACCTTC.

This clonotype showed up many times. The chain links TRBV27 to TRBJ2-1; TRBD2 matches at 11 bases. The J segment lost 7 bases and the V segment lost 5 bases, leaving 7 bases of the junction unmatched. Germline lookup yields CDR1 MNHEY and CDR2 SMNVEV (reference sequence). The CDR3 loop spans 15 amino acids. CDR3 region: CASSLSGGVLNEQFF. In DNA, the CDR3 is TGTGCCAGCAGTCTTAGCGGGGGGGTTTTAAATGAGCAGTTCTTC.

In this sample, this clonotype turned up a few times. The chain combines TRBV5-4 with TRBJ1-2, with 7 bases lining up with TRBD1. Unmatched junction bases numbered 7, after V lost 3 bases and J lost 2 bases. Germline CDR1 reads SGHNT; CDR2 reads YYREEE (reference sequence). CDR3 length: 15 residues. DNA for the CDR3: TGTGCCAGCAGCTCACCAGGGGGTATCAACTATGGCTACACCTTC. Protein product: CASSSPGGINYGYTF.

This clonotype was seen ten or more times. The V call is TRBV7-9, the J call TRBJ2-2; 10 bases are shared with TRBD1. The V segment lost 1 base and the J segment 5 bases; nucleotides outside the gene matches: 1. Per the germline V gene, CDR1 is SEHNR and CDR2 is FQNEAQ (reference sequence). The CDR3 extends over 15 amino acids. The CDR3 nucleotides are TGTGCCAGCAGCTTAGGACAGGGGGCGACCGGGGAGCTGTTTTTT. This gives the protein CASSLGQGATGELFF.

The gene calls are TRBV20-1 and TRBJ2-5; TRBD2 is a possible D gene (5 bases). This CDR3 has 12 residues. Germline-derived CDR1 and CDR2 are DFQATT and SNEGSKA (reference sequence). The V end lost 8 bases, the J end lost 1 base, and 11 bases lay between the germline ends. The CDR3 is CSPRTFQETQYF. In DNA form, the CDR3 reads TGCAGTCCGCGGACTTTCCAAGAGACCCAGTACTTC.

The table lists this clonotype with a few counts. This rearrangement joins TRBV19 to TRBJ2-5; 8 bases match TRBD2. Germline loops: CDR1 LNHDA, CDR2 SQIVND (reference sequence). V dropped 4 bases and J dropped 2; count of bases not matched to a gene: 6. There are 15 residues in the CDR3. CDR3 bases: TGTGCCAGTAGTAGCCGGAGCGGGGGACAAGAGACCCAGTACTTC. Translation gives CASSSRSGGQETQYF.